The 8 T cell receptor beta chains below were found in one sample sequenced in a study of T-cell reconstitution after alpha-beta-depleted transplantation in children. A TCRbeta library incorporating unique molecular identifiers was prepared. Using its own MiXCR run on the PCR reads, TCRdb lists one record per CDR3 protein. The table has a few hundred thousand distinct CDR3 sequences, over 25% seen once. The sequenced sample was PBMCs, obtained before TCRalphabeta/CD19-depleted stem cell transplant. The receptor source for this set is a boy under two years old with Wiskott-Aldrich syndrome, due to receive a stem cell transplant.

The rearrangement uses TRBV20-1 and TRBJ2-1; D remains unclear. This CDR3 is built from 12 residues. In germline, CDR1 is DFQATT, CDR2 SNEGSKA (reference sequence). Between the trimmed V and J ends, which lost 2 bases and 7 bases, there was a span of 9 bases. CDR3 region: CSARPSTNEQFF. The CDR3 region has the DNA TGCAGTGCTAGACCTTCGACAAATGAGCAGTTCTTC.

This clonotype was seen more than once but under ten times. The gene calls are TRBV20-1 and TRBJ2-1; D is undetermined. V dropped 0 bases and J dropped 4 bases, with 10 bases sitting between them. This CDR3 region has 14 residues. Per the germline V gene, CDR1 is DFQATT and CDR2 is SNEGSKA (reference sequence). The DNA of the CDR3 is TGCAGTGCTAGAGATCGAGACGCATACAATGAGCAGTTCTTC. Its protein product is CSARDRDAYNEQFF.

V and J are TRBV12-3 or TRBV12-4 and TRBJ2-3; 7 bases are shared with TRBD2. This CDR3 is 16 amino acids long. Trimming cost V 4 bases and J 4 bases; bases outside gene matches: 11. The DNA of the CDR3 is TGTGCCAGCAGTTCTCAAGTGACTAGCCTCCCAGATACGCAGTATTTT. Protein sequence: CASSSQVTSLPDTQYF.

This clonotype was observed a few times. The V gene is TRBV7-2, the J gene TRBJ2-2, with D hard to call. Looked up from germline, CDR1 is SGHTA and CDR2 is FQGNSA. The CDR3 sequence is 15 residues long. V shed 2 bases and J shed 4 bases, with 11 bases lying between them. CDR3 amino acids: CASSLLSWGTGELFF. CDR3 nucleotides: TGTGCCAGCAGCTTACTTTCGTGGGGCACCGGGGAGCTGTTTTTT.

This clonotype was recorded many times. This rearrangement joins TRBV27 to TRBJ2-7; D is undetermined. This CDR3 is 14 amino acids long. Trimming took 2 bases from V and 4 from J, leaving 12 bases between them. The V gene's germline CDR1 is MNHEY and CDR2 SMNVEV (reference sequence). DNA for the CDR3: TGTGCCAGCAGTTTAAAAGGGAATGGTTACGAGCAGTACTTC. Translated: CASSLKGNGYEQYF.

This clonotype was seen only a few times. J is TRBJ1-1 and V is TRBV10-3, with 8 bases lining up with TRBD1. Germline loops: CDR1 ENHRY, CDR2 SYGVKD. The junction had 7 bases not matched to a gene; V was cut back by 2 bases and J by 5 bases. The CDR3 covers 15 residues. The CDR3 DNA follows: TGTGCCATCAGTGAGGGAGGACAGGGACGAACTGAAGCTTTCTTT. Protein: CAISEGGQGRTEAFF.

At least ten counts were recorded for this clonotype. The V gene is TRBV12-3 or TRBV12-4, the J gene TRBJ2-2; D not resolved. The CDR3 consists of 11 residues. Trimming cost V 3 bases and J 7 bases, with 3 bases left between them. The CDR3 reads CASSLNGELFF. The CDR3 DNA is TGTGCCAGCAGTTTGAACGGGGAGCTGTTTTTT.

In DNA, the CDR3 is TGTGCCAGCAGAAAAAGAGGAGAAGGAAGTAATTCACCCCTCCACTTT. Its translation is CASRKRGEGSNSPLHF. The rearrangement links TRBV6-1 to TRBJ1-6; no definite D call. V shed 6 bases and J shed 6 bases, with 18 bases lying between them. The CDR3 extends over 16 amino acids. The V gene's germline CDR1 is MNHNS and CDR2 SASEGT.